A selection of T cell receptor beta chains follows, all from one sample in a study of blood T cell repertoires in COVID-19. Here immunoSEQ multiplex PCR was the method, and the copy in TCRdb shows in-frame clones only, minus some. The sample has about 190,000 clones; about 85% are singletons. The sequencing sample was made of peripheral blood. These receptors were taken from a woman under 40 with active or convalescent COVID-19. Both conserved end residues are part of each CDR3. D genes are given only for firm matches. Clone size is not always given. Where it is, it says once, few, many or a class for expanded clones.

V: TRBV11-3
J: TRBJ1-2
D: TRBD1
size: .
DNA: TGTGCCAGCAGCTTAGATCCGGGGACAGGGGATGGCTACACCTTC
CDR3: CASSLDPGTGDGYTF

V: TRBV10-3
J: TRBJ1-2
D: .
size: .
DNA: TGTGCCATCAGCCCCAACGGGAACTATGGCTACACCTTC
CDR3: CAISPNGNYGYTF

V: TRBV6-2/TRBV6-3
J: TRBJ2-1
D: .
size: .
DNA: TGTGCCAGCAGTTATCCTCTAGCGATCAACTCCTACAATGAGCAGTTCTTC
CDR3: CASSYPLAINSYNEQFF

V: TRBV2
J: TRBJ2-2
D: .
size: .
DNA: TGTGCCAGCAGTGGACAGATGAACACCGGGGAGCTGTTTTTT
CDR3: CASSGQMNTGELFF

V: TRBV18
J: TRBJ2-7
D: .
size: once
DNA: TGTGCCAGCTCACCGCTCGCAGCGAGGCCCTACGAGCAGTACTTC
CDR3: CASSPLAARPYEQYF

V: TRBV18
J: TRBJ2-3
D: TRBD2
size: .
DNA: TGTGCCAGCTCACCTGGGACTAGCGGGCGCACAGATACGCAGTATTTT
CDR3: CASSPGTSGRTDTQYF

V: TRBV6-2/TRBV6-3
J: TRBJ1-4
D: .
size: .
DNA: TGTGCCAGCAGTTACTCTCCAGGGATGAATGAAAAACTGTTTTTT
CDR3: CASSYSPGMNEKLFF

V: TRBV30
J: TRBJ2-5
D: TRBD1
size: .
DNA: TGTGCCTGGGGTCCGGGACAGGGGTTAGAGACCCAGTACTTC
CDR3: CAWGPGQGLETQYF

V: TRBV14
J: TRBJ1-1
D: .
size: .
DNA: TGTGCCAGCAGCCAAGCTACAGCAAACACTGAAGCTTTCTTT
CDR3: CASSQATANTEAFF

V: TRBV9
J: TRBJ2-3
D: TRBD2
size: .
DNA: TGTGCCAGCAGCGTCAGCGGGATGTCTGCAGATACGCAGTATTTT
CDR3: CASSVSGMSADTQYF

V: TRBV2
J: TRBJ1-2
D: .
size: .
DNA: TGTGCCAGCAGTGAAGCGCTTGGGCCAGGCGCTTCGAGTGGCTACACCTTC
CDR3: CASSEALGPGASSGYTF

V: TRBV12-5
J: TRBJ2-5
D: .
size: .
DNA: TGTGCTAGTGGTTCCGGTAGAGGCCGGGGGGAGACCCAGTACTTC
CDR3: CASGSGRGRGETQYF

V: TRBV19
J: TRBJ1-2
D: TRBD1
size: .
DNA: TGTGCCAGTAGTAGGGGTGGTGGACAGGGGACTAACTATGGCTACACCTTC
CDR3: CASSRGGGQGTNYGYTF

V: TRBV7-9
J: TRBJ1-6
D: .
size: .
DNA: TGTGCCAGCAGCTTAGCGCAAGGTATCCGGGATAATTCACCCCTCCACTTT
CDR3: CASSLAQGIRDNSPLHF

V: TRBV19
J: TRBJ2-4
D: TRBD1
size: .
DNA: TGTGCCAGTAGTACTGGACAGGTACTAGCCAAAAACATTCAGTACTTC
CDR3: CASSTGQVLAKNIQYF

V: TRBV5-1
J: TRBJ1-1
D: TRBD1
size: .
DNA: TGCGCCAGCAGCCCAGGGGGGAGCACTGAAGCTTTCTTT
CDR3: CASSPGGSTEAFF

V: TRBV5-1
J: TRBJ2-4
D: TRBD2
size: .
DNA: TGCGCCAGCAGCGAACGACTAGCAGGAAACATTCAGTACTTC
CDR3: CASSERLAGNIQYF

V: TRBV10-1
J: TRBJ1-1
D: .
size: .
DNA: TGCGCCAGCAGTGAGTCGGGCAGGGCAGAGAACACTGAAGCTTTCTTT
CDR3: CASSESGRAENTEAFF

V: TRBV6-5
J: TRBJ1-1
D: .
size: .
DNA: TGTGCCAGCAGTTATGAGGCTTACACTGAAGCTTTCTTT
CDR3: CASSYEAYTEAFF

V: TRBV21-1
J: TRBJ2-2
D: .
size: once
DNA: TGTGCCAGCAGCAAAGATGGGGATTGGCGGGAGTCCGGGGAGCTGTTTTTT
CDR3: CASSKDGDWRESGELFF

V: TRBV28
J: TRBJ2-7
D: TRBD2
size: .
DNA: TGTGCCAGCAGACTGACTAGCGGCAGCTCCTACGAGCAGTACTTC
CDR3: CASRLTSGSSYEQYF

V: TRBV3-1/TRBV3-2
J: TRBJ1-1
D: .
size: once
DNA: TGTGCCAGCAGCCCCGCGGGACGGACCAGAAATCCGGCTTTCTTT
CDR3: CASSPAGRTRNPAFF

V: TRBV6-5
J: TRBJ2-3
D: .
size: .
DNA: TGTGCCAGCACGGGTGGCACAGATACGCAGTATTTT
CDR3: CASTGGTDTQYF

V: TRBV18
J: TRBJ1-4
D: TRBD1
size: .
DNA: TGTGCCAGCTCACCACCGGGACAGGGAAGGGAAAAACTGTTTTTT
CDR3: CASSPPGQGREKLFF

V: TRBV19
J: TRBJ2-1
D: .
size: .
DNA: TGTGCCAGTAGTATAATGGGCGTAAACAATGAGCAGTTCTTC
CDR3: CASSIMGVNNEQFF

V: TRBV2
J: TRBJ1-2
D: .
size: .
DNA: TGTGCCAGCGAGTCCTATGGCTACACCTTC
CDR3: CASESYGYTF

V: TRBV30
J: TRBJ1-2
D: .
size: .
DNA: TGTGCCTGGAGTGGTTTAGAAGTCCTGAATGGCTACACCTTC
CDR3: CAWSGLEVLNGYTF

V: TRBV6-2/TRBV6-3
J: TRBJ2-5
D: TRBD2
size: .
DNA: TGTGCCAGCAGTCCGACTAGCGGCTTACAAGAGACCCAGTACTTC
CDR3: CASSPTSGLQETQYF

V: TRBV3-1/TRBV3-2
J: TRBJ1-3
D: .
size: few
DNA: TGTGCCAGCAGCAATGACGGGGGGTCTGGAAACACCATATATTTT
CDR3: CASSNDGGSGNTIYF

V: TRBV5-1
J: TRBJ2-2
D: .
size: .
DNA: TGCGCCAGCAGCTTGTTACAGGTTCCCACCGGGGAGCTGTTTTTT
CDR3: CASSLLQVPTGELFF

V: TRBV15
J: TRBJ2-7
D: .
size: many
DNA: TGTGCCACCAGCACAGGGGACGAGCAGTACTTC
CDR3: CATSTGDEQYF

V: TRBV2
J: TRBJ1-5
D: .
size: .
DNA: TGTGCCAGCAGTGAGGGGACAAAGGGTCAGCCCCAGCATTTT
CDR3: CASSEGTKGQPQHF

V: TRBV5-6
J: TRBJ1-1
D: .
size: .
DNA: TGTGCCAGCAGCTTGGGTGGTACCGTACTGGAAGCTTTCTTT
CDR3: CASSLGGTVLEAFF

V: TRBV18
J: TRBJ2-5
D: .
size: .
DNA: TGTGCCAGTCCACCAACGGCACAGGTTCAAGAGACCCAGTACTTC
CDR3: CASPPTAQVQETQYF

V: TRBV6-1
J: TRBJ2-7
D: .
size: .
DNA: TGTGCCAGCAGTGAAGCTACAGGGATGGTATACGAGCAGTACTTC
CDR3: CASSEATGMVYEQYF

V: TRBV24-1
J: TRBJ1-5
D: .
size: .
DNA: TGTGCCACCAGTGACCCCAGGGATAATCAGCCCCAGCATTTT
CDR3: CATSDPRDNQPQHF

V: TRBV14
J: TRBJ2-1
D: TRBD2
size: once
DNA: TGTGCCAGCAGCCAAGAAGCCGGGACTAGCGGGTACAATGAGCAGTTCTTC
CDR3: CASSQEAGTSGYNEQFF

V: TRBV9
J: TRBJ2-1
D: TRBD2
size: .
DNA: TGTGCCAGCAGCGTAGAGGGTAGCGGGTCCTACAATGAGCAGTTCTTC
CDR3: CASSVEGSGSYNEQFF

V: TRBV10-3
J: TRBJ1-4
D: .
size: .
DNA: TGTGCCATCAGTGAACAAGGACCCCGGGGTGAAAAACTGTTTTTT
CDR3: CAISEQGPRGEKLFF

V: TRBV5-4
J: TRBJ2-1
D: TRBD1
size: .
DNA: TGTGCCAGCAGCTCATACAGGGGAACCTACAATGAGCAGTTCTTC
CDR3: CASSSYRGTYNEQFF

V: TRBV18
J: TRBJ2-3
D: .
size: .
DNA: TGTGCCAGCTCACCCCAGCCGGGAACAGATACGCAGTATTTT
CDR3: CASSPQPGTDTQYF